A single T cell receptor (beta chain) is shown here with its context. Its antigen is unidentified. No donor had other autoimmune disease, uncontrolled infection, pregnancy or lactation. PBMCs were isolated by Ficoll-Paque density gradient centrifugation, using more than 8.5 ml of fresh peripheral blood as the starting material. V dropped 5 bases and J dropped 7 bases, with 11 bases sitting between them. The germline gives CDR1 SEHNR, CDR2 FQNEAQ (reference sequence). CDR3 length equals 13 residues. TCR beta CDR3 regions were amplified from RNA transcripts. Scientists carried out first-round RT-PCR using HTBI primers and then a second-round multiplex PCR. TCRdb reprocessed the multiplex PCR reads with MiXCR, giving one entry per CDR3 protein. Of 600,000 to 950,000 distinct CDR3 sequences listed, 40% were seen once; the top ten hold around 40%. These data come from a study of Graves' ophthalmopathy and Graves' hyperthyroidism. Overall study findings and caveats: Ophthalmopathy could be told apart from stable hyperthyroidism by a 13-signature model (approximately 90% sensitivity, around 78% specificity).

The receptor was isolated from an adult man with Graves' ophthalmopathy. V and J are TRBV7-9 and TRBJ1-4; tentative D call: TRBD1 (5 bases). The sequenced sample was peripheral blood. The DNA of the CDR3 is TGTGCCAGCAGCCCACGGGACGTTGAAAAACTGTTTTTT. This translates into CASSPRDVEKLFF.